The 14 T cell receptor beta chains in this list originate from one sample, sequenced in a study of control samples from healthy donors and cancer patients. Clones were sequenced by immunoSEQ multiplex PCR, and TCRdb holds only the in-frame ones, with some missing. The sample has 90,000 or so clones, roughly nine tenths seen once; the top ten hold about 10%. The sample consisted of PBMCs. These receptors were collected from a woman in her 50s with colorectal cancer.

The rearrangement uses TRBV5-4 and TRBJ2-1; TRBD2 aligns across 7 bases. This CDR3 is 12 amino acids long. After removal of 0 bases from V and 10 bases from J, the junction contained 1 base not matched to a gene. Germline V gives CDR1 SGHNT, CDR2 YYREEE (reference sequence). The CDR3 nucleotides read TGTGCCAGCAGCTTGGACGGGAGGGAGCAGTTCTTC. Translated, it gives CASSLDGREQFF.

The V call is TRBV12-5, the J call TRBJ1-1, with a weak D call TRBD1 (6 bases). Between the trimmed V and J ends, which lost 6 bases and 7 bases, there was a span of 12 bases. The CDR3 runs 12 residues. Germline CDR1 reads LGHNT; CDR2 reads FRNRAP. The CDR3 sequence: CASGNPGVEAFF. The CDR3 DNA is TGTGCTAGTGGGAATCCAGGGGTTGAAGCTTTCTTT.

The CDR3 DNA reads as TGCGCCAGCAGCCAGCTCGGTAACGGGAACACTGAAGCTTTCTTT. Protein: CASSQLGNGNTEAFF. J is TRBJ1-1 and V is TRBV4-3; no clear D gene. The CDR3 runs 15 residues. With 3 bases removed from V and 1 base from J, the gap between germline ends came to 12 bases. CDR1 is LGHNA, CDR2 YSLEER, per germline.

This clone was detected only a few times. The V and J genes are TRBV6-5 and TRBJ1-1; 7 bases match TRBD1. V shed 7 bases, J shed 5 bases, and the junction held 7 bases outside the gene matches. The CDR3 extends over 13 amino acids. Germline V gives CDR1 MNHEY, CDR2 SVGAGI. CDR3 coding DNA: TGTGCCAGCAAGGAGGGGGCGCAGACTGAAGCTTTCTTT. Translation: CASKEGAQTEAFF.

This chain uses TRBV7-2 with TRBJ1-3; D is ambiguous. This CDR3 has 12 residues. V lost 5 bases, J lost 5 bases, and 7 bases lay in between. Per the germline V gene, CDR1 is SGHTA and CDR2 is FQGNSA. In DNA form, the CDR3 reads TGTGCCAGCAGCCCGAATCGAAACACCATATATTTT. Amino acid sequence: CASSPNRNTIYF.

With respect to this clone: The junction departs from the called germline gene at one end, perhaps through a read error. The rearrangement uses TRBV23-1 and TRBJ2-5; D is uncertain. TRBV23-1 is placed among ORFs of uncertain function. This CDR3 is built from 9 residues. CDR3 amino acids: CASSLTEYF. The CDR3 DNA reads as TGCGCCAGCAGTTTGACCGAGTACTTC.

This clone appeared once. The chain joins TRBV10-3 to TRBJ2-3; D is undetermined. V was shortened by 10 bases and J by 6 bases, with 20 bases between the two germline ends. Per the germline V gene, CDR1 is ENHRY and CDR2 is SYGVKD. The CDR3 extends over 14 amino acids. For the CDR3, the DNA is TGTGCCAACTCACCCCAGGCGCAAACGGATACGCAGTATTTT. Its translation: CANSPQAQTDTQYF.

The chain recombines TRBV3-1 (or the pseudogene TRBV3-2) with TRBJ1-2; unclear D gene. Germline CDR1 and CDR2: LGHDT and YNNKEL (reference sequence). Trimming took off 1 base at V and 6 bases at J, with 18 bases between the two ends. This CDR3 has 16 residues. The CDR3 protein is CASSQVGRHPDNGYTF. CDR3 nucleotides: TGTGCCAGCAGCCAAGTCGGTCGACACCCTGATAATGGCTACACCTTC.

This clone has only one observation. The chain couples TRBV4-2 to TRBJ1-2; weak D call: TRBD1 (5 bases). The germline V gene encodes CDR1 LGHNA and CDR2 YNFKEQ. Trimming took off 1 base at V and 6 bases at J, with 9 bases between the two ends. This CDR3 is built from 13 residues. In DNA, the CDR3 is TGTGCCAGCAGCCAAGGGGGGGTACATGGCTACACCTTC. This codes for CASSQGGVHGYTF.

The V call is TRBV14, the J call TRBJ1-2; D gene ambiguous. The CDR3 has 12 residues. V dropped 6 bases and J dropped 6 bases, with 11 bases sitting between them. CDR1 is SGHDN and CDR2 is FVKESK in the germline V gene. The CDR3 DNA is TGTGCCAGCAGGGGATTCTCGAATGGCTACACCTTC. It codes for CASRGFSNGYTF.

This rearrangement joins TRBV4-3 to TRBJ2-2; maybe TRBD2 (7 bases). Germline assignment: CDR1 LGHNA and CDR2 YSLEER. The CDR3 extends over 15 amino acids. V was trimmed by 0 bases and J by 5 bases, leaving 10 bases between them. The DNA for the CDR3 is TGCGCCAGCAGCCAAGAAGGGGGAGGGACCGGGGAGCTGTTTTTT. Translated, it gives CASSQEGGGTGELFF.

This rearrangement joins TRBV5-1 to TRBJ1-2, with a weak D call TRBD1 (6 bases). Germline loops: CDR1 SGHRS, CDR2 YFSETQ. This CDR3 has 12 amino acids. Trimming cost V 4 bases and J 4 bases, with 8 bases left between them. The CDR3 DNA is TGCGCCAGCAGCGAACAGGGCTATGGCTACACCTTC. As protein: CASSEQGYGYTF.

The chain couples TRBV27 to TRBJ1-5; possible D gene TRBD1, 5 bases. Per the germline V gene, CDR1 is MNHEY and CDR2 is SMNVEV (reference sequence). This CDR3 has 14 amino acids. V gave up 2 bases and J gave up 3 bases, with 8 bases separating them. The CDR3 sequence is CASSLQGSNQPQHF. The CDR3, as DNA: TGTGCCAGCAGTTTACAGGGTTCCAATCAGCCCCAGCATTTT.

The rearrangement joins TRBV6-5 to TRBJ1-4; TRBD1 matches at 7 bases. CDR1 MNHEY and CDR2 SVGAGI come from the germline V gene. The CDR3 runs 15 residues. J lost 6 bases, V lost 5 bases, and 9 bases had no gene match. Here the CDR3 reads CASSPRQGYDEKLFF. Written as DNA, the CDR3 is TGTGCCAGCAGTCCACGACAGGGATATGATGAAAAACTGTTTTTT.